These T cell receptor beta chains were read from a single sample in a study of cytomegalovirus exposure and HLA in healthy donors. Method: immunoSEQ multiplex PCR; TCRdb's copy keeps in-frame clones and lacks some. The sample contains a few hundred thousand clones, 86% of which appear only once. Sequenced input: PBMCs. These receptors all come from a woman between 18 and 30 years old in good health and CMV-seronegative. Both conserved end residues are part of each CDR3. The D gene is left open where the match is weak. Size is stated for part of the rows, as once, few or many counts, or as a class when the clone is expanded.

TRBJ2-4 | TRBD1 | 15 | TRBV6-5 | - | TGTGCCAGCAGTTCCCCCGGGACAGGGAAAAACATTCAGTACTTC | CASSSPGTGKNIQYF
TRBJ1-2 | - | 15 | TRBV28 | - | TGTGCCAGCAGTTTACCCGACAGCGCTAACTATGGCTACACCTTC | CASSLPDSANYGYTF
TRBJ2-2 | - | 15 | TRBV9 | - | TGTGCCAGCAGCATGCTCGGGACTTCAACCGGGGAGCTGTTTTTT | CASSMLGTSTGELFF
TRBJ1-1 | TRBD1 | 17 | TRBV27 | - | TGTGCCAGCAGTTTATTATACGGGACAGCCCCGGCCACTGAAGCTTTCTTT | CASSLLYGTAPATEAFF
TRBJ1-1 | TRBD1 | 16 | TRBV15 | - | TGTGCCACCAGCAGAGATACTGGGCAGGGGGCGCTGGGGGCTTTCTTT | CATSRDTGQGALGAFF
TRBJ2-1 | - | 13 | TRBV14 | - | TGTGCCACCTCGACTAGAAACTCCAATGAGCAGTTCTTC | CATSTRNSNEQFF
TRBJ2-5 | TRBD2 | 13 | TRBV30 | - | TGTGCCTGGAGTCCCGGGGGGGGCTGGACCCAGTACTTC | CAWSPGGGWTQYF
TRBJ2-7 | TRBD2 | 16 | TRBV9 | - | TGTGCCAGCAGCCTAACCGGGACTAGCGGTACCTACGAGCAGTACTTC | CASSLTGTSGTYEQYF
TRBJ2-1 | - | 14 | TRBV25-1 | - | TGTGCCAGCAGTCCGGAGGGCAGCCGCAATGAGCAGTTCTTC | CASSPEGSRNEQFF
TRBJ2-5 | TRBD2 | 15 | TRBV5-1 | - | TGCGCCAGCAGCTTAAATAGCGGGGGAGCCGAGACCCAGTACTTC | CASSLNSGGAETQYF
TRBJ1-2 | TRBD1 | 15 | TRBV28 | - | TGTGCCAGCAGTTTTCAGGGACAGAGCAACTATGGCTACACCTTC | CASSFQGQSNYGYTF
TRBJ1-4 | - | 15 | TRBV5-1 | - | TGCGCCAGCAGCGCAACCGGGACATTAAGTGAAAAACTGTTTTTT | CASSATGTLSEKLFF
TRBJ2-5 | - | 15 | TRBV2 | once | TGTGCCAGCAGTGGGACAGTCCTGGGCCGAGAGACCCAGTACTTC | CASSGTVLGRETQYF
TRBJ1-1 | - | 13 | TRBV29-1 | - | TGCAGCGTTGAAGTAAGCCAGAACACTGAAGCTTTCTTT | CSVEVSQNTEAFF
TRBJ2-7 | - | 15 | TRBV28 | - | TGTGCCAGCAGTTTAAAGACGCCGCGGTCCTACGAGCAGTACTTC | CASSLKTPRSYEQYF
TRBJ1-2 | - | 15 | TRBV5-1 | - | TGCGCCAGCAGCTTGGCCTACGACAGAACCTATGGCTACACCTTC | CASSLAYDRTYGYTF
TRBJ1-4 | - | 17 | TRBV5-8 | - | TGTGCCAGCAGCTTGGCCAGGAGGTTCAGCCTTAATGAAAAACTGTTTTTT | CASSLARRFSLNEKLFF
TRBJ2-1 | TRBD2 | 14 | TRBV25-1 | - | TGTGCCAGCAGTGAATGGCGGGGGTTGAATGAGCAGTTCTTC | CASSEWRGLNEQFF
TRBJ2-7 | - | 14 | TRBV11-2 | - | TGTGCCAGCAGCCTAAGGAGGGCTGTCTTCGAGCAGTACTTC | CASSLRRAVFEQYF
TRBJ2-5 | - | 16 | TRBV6-1 | once | TGTGCCAGCAGTGAGCAGACTTCTAGGTACCAAGAGACCCAGTACTTC | CASSEQTSRYQETQYF
TRBJ2-7 | - | 12 | TRBV30 | - | TGTGCCTGGGTGGCAGGATCCGGCGAGCAGTACTTC | CAWVAGSGEQYF
TRBJ1-5 | TRBD1 | 15 | TRBV10-3 | - | TGTGCCATCATTCAGGGGGAGATTAGCAATCAGCCCCAGCATTTT | CAIIQGEISNQPQHF
TRBJ2-3 | TRBD1 | 15 | TRBV19 | - | TGTGCCAGTAGTATAGTGCGACAGGGGATGGATACGCAGTATTTT | CASSIVRQGMDTQYF
TRBJ2-1 | TRBD2 | 16 | TRBV4-1 | - | TGCGCCAGCAGCCAAGTGGGGACTATTTCGTCCAATGAGCAGTTCTTC | CASSQVGTISSNEQFF
TRBJ1-5 | TRBD1 | 14 | TRBV6-1 | - | TGTGCCAGCAGGAGGACAGGGCTTGATCAGCCCCAGCATTTT | CASRRTGLDQPQHF
TRBJ2-2 | TRBD1 | 16 | TRBV2 | - | TGTGCCAGCGTAAAACAGGGGGCGCGAAGCACCGGGGAGCTGTTTTTT | CASVKQGARSTGELFF
TRBJ2-5 | TRBD2 | 14 | TRBV4-2 | - | TGTGCCAGCAGCCCGACTAGCGGACAAGAGACCCAGTACTTC | CASSPTSGQETQYF
TRBJ1-5 | TRBD1 | 18 | TRBV11-2 | - | TGTGCCAGCACCCTAATGGGGGACAGGGGGCCGATTGATCAGCCCCAGCATTTT | CASTLMGDRGPIDQPQHF
TRBJ1-5 | - | 14 | TRBV28 | - | TGTGCCAGCAGTGTGACAGTTAGCAATCAGCCCCAGCATTTT | CASSVTVSNQPQHF
TRBJ1-6 | - | 14 | TRBV2 | once | TGTGCCAGCAGTGACAGGGGTAGAAATTCACCCCTCCACTTT | CASSDRGRNSPLHF
TRBJ2-3 | - | 14 | TRBV9 | - | TGTGCCAGCAGCGGGCAGGCCCTCACAGATACGCAGTATTTT | CASSGQALTDTQYF
TRBJ2-7 | - | 14 | TRBV18 | few | TGTGCCAGCTCACCCGGTCAGGGGTCCTACGAGCAGTACTTC | CASSPGQGSYEQYF
TRBJ1-4 | TRBD1 | 14 | TRBV7-9 | - | TGTGCCAGCAGCCCGACAGGGGCGAATGAAAAACTGTTTTTT | CASSPTGANEKLFF
TRBJ1-2 | - | 14 | TRBV5-1 | - | TGCGCCAGCAGCCCCCTGGCCTCCACCGCAAGCTACACCTTC | CASSPLASTASYTF
TRBJ2-3 | TRBD2 | 17 | TRBV5-1 | once | TGCGCCAGCAGCTTGTGGACTAGCCTTATTTCTCCAGATACGCAGTATTTT | CASSLWTSLISPDTQYF
TRBJ1-5 | TRBD1 | 17 | TRBV2 | - | TGTGCCAGCAGAGCCCGGGACAGGGGTGGTTCAGGTCAGCCCCAGCATTTT | CASRARDRGGSGQPQHF
TRBJ1-3 | - | 13 | TRBV28 | - | TGTGCCAGCAGGCCGGGGTCTGGAAACACCATATATTTT | CASRPGSGNTIYF
TRBJ1-2 | - | 12 | TRBV2 | - | TGTGCCAGCAGTCCCTGGAGCTATGGCTACACCTTC | CASSPWSYGYTF
TRBJ1-1 | - | 14 | TRBV6-1 | - | TGTGCCAGCCTGAGCGGGGTCTACGGAACTGAAGCTTTCTTT | CASLSGVYGTEAFF
TRBJ2-7 | - | 17 | TRBV5-1 | - | TGCGCCAGCAGCTTGGGTTTTCGGCAGGGGAGAACCTACGAGCAGTACTTC | CASSLGFRQGRTYEQYF
TRBJ2-2 | - | 14 | TRBV6-1 | - | TGTGCCAGCAGTATGTACTGGTACACCGGGGAGCTGTTTTTT | CASSMYWYTGELFF
TRBJ1-4 | - | 15 | TRBV15 | - | TGTGCCACCAGCCCGGGGGGCTTGGCTAATGAAAAACTGTTTTTT | CATSPGGLANEKLFF
TRBJ1-5 | - | 16 | TRBV2 | - | TGTGCCAGCAGTGCGGGGGCGGGGGAAAGCAATCAGCCCCAGCATTTT | CASSAGAGESNQPQHF
TRBJ1-2 | - | 13 | TRBV6-1 | - | TGTGCCAGCAGGCCTGACAGGTTTGGAGGCTACACCTTC | CASRPDRFGGYTF
TRBJ2-7 | - | 14 | TRBV5-5 | - | TGTGCCAGCAGCTTGCAGGTGGGTCACTACGAGCAGTACTTC | CASSLQVGHYEQYF